This T cell receptor beta chain appears in the sequencing data of a study of early T cells in non-severe SARS-CoV-2 infection. Looking at the study overall: The chains were unpaired, and the sequenced material was bulk RNA from unsorted whole blood. Study observations and caveats: Missing private and CD4 specificities, VDJdb matching favored anti-spike CD8 responses.

Tagging with unique molecular identifiers was applied to individual cDNA molecules. Each CDR3 protein gets one entry after TCRdb re-called the 5' RACE reads with MiXCR. Among 15,000 to 20,000 distinct CDR3 sequences listed, about 5% were seen once. The V segment lost 5 bases and the J segment 0 bases; nucleotides outside the gene matches: 7. Germline V gene lookup returns CDR1 SGHVS and CDR2 FNYEAQ. The CDR3 length is 16 residues. At least ten counts were recorded for this clonotype. Its antigen remains unidentified. The specimen sequenced was whole blood. The chain joins TRBV7-6 to TRBJ2-1; 7 nucleotides agree with TRBD1. This receptor was taken from an adult who was a healthcare worker with PCR-confirmed SARS-CoV-2 infection or an uninfected control (not recorded which). The CDR3 sequence: CASSPPGGRSYNEQFF. DNA for the CDR3: TGTGCCAGCAGCCCACCAGGGGGTCGCTCCTACAATGAGCAGTTCTTC.